The entry below describes one TCR beta chain. As yet, its antigen is unknown. This CDR3 spans 16 amino acids. J was trimmed by 2 bases and V by 4 bases; bases with no gene match: 9. Germline CDR1 SGDLS, CDR2 YYNGEE. The method was immunoSEQ multiplex PCR; TCRdb's version includes in-frame clones alone and lacks a portion of them. The sample has tens of thousands of clones, roughly 89% seen once. Latent tuberculosis screening used tuberculin skin test and IGRA at entry. The data are from a study of T cells in tuberculosis. Points from the study as a whole: Shorter CDR3-alpha in active tuberculosis partly drove smaller distances. Samples were chosen by availability of cryopreserved specimens.

The V gene is TRBV9, the J gene TRBJ2-3, with TRBD2 matching over 8 bases. Sequencing was performed on PBMCs. The source is a donor aged 5 to 30 with latent tuberculosis or without tuberculosis infection. This CDR3 is CASSPTGAGVTDTQYF. In DNA form, the CDR3 reads TGTGCCAGCAGCCCAACCGGAGCGGGGGTCACAGATACGCAGTATTTT.